A single count supports the clone carrying this T cell receptor beta chain. In germline, CDR1 is LNHDA, CDR2 SQIVND (reference sequence). J was trimmed by 8 bases and V by 10 bases; bases with no gene match: 13. The CDR3 sequence is 13 residues long. Primers for the PCR totalled 60 Vbeta and 13 Jbeta. TCRdb's table, derived via immunoSEQ multiplex PCR, lists solely in-frame clones and lacks some. The sample holds around 150,000 clones, about 60% seen once. The record originates from a study of cytomegalovirus exposure and HLA in healthy donors. Input material: PBMCs. This clonotype was sampled from a woman aged 55-70 years in good health and CMV-seropositive. The chain recombines TRBV19 with TRBJ1-2, with TRBD1 identical over 7 bases. For the CDR3, the DNA is TGTGCCACCGAGGCTTTCGAGACAGGGGGCTACACCTTC. Translated: CATEAFETGGYTF.